The 21 T cell receptor beta chains below all came from one sample that was sequenced in a study of blood T cells in healthy people across ages (dated by TCRdb to the mid-2010s). The receptor library was made with 5' RACE. Reads for this sample came from an Illumina HiSeq 2500. A second about 7 to 11 cycle PCR used a sample-barcoded 5' primer and a J-beta primer mix. Through fastp at Q25 and MiXCR, TCRdb rebuilt clones from the public reads, retaining in-frame beta chains. Each CDR3 protein gets just one entry, which takes the most common genes and DNA from the rows behind it. This sample lists 1.5 million to 2 million distinct CDR3 sequences; around 35% were detected once. Around 11% of the sample lies in the top ten. Sequencing was performed on blood. All receptors derive from a woman in her 30s in good health.

J is TRBJ2-5 and V is TRBV3-1; 9 positions match TRBD2. Near its end, the DNA agrees better with TRBJ2-7, so the J call may be wrong. Germline values: CDR1 LGHDT, CDR2 YNNKEL (reference sequence). The CDR3 runs 15 residues. The CDR3 bases are TGTGCCAGCAGCCTGTCGGGACTAGCTAAATACGAGCAGTACTTC. Its translation is CASSLSGLAKYEQYF.

The V gene is TRBV12-5, the J gene TRBJ2-2; maybe TRBD1 (5 bases). V lost 6 bases and J lost 1, with 15 bases in between. CDR1 is LGHNT and CDR2 is FRNRAP in the germline V gene. The CDR3 consists of 16 residues. The CDR3: CASGSDRTLNTGELFF. CDR3 coding DNA: TGTGCTAGTGGCTCAGACAGAACACTGAACACCGGGGAGCTGTTTTTT.

For this clonotype: At one end, the junction sequence differs from germline, possibly due to a read error. The V and J genes are TRBV12-3 or TRBV12-4 and TRBJ2-3; 12 bases are shared with TRBD2. CDR3 length equals 18 residues. CDR3 region: CASSFPQLTSGRTDAQYF. The CDR3 DNA sequence: TGTGCCAGCAGTTTCCCCCAATTAACTAGCGGGAGGACAGATGCGCAGTATTTT.

The table lists this clonotype with a few counts. V and J are TRBV7-3 and TRBJ2-3, with 7 bases lining up with TRBD1. The CDR3 sequence is 16 residues long. Germline assignment: CDR1 SGHTA and CDR2 FQGTGA. Trimming at V came to 4 bases and at J to 0 bases, leaving 7 bases not matched to a gene. In nucleotides, the CDR3 is TGTGCCAGCAGCTCGGACCGGGACAGTAGCACAGATACGCAGTATTTT. Translation: CASSSDRDSSTDTQYF.

The rearrangement joins TRBV28 to TRBJ1-1, with 9 bases matching TRBD1. V lost 2 bases and J lost 4; bases outside the gene matches: 2. This CDR3 is 14 amino acids long. Germline CDR1 is MDHEN and CDR2 is SYDVKM. The CDR3 DNA is TGTGCCAGCAGTTTAGGACAGGGGTGCACTGAAGCTTTCTTT. This encodes CASSLGQGCTEAFF.

The sample holds many counts of this clonotype. This chain links TRBV11-1 with TRBJ2-3, with TRBD1 matching 8 bases. This CDR3 has 14 amino acids. CDR1 and CDR2 (germline): SGHAT, FQDESV (reference sequence). V dropped 5 bases and J dropped 4; count of bases not matched to a gene: 5. CDR3 amino acids: CASSLLQGADTQYF. CDR3 bases: TGTGCCAGCAGCCTACTACAGGGGGCAGATACGCAGTATTTT.

The rearrangement uses TRBV7-2 and TRBJ2-1, with TRBD2 matching over 8 bases. This CDR3 is 16 amino acids long. The V segment lost 5 bases and the J segment 0 bases; nucleotides outside the gene matches: 6. Germline-derived CDR1 and CDR2 are SGHTA and FQGNSA. The CDR3 DNA is TGTGCCAGCAGCCCCCGCAGCGGGGGCTCCTACAATGAGCAGTTCTTC. Amino acid sequence: CASSPRSGGSYNEQFF. Full variable domain (rest looked up from reference TRBV7-2 and TRBJ2-1): GAGVSQSPSNKVTEKGKDVELRCDPISGHTALYWYRQSLGQGLEFLIYFQGNSAPDKSGLPSDRFSAERTGGSVSTLTIQRTQQEDSAVYLCASSPRSGGSYNEQFFGPGTRLTVL.

CDR3 nucleotide sequence: TGCGCCAGCAGCTCGGAGGTCCAAAACACTGAAGCTTTCTTT. Protein product: CASSSEVQNTEAFF. This chain links TRBV5-1 with TRBJ1-1; D unresolved. Germline assignment: CDR1 SGHRS and CDR2 YFSETQ. The CDR3 has 14 amino acids. Trimming cost V 3 bases and J 2 bases, with 11 bases left between them.

V is TRBV5-6 and J is TRBJ1-2, with TRBD1 matching over 7 bases. The CDR3 is 14 residues long. The germline V gene has CDR1 SGHDT and CDR2 YYEEEE. Trimming cost V 4 bases and J 8 bases; bases outside gene matches: 11. Written as DNA, the CDR3 is TGTGCCAGCAGCGATACCGGGACAGTCCTCGGCTACACCTTC. It specifies CASSDTGTVLGYTF. Supplemented by reference TRBV5-6 and TRBJ1-2, the full variable domain reads DAGVTQSPTHLIKTRGQQVTLRCSPKSGHDTVSWYQQALGQGPQFIFQYYEEEERQRGNFPDRFSGHQFPNYSSELNVNALLLGDSALYLCASSDTGTVLGYTFGSGTRLTVV.

The chain employs TRBV13 and TRBJ2-7, with D perhaps being TRBD1 or TRBD2 (5 bases each). The length of the CDR3 is 17 residues. Germline lookup yields CDR1 PRHDT and CDR2 FYEKMQ (reference sequence). V shed 4 bases and J shed 3 bases, with 22 bases lying between them. CDR3 protein: CASSSLGTGKRGYEQYF. The CDR3 DNA reads TGTGCCAGCAGCTCCCTAGGGACCGGAAAGAGGGGCTACGAGCAGTACTTC.

Concerning this clonotype: At one of its ends the junction is not consistent with the germline gene, which may arise from a read error. The chain recombines TRBV20-1 with TRBJ2-5, with TRBD2 identical over 13 bases. Near its end, the DNA agrees better with TRBJ2-7, so the J call may be wrong. The CDR3 runs to 19 residues. Germline CDR1 and CDR2: DFQATT and SNEGSKA (reference sequence). Here the CDR3 DNA reads TGCGGTGCTAGCGCGACCGGGTCGTTAGGACTAGCGGGAGCGTACGAGCAGTACTTC. Its translation is CGASATGSLGLAGAYEQYF.

The V call is TRBV20-1, the J call TRBJ2-5; 10 nucleotides line up with TRBD2. The CDR3 spans 17 residues. After removal of 0 bases from V and 4 bases from J, the junction contained 11 bases not matched to a gene. Germline loops: CDR1 DFQATT, CDR2 SNEGSKA (reference sequence). DNA of the CDR3: TGCAGTGCTAGAGATGCGGCTAGCGGGAGTATTAGAGAGACCCAGTACTTC. Its translation is CSARDAASGSIRETQYF.

The chain is built from TRBV30 and TRBJ2-1, with 9 bases aligning to TRBD1. The CDR3 contains 15 residues. Trimming cost V 2 bases and J 0 bases; bases outside gene matches: 2. CDR1 and CDR2 (germline): GTSNPN, SVGIG (reference sequence). CDR3 region: CAWSSDRGSYNEQFF. As DNA, the CDR3 is TGTGCCTGGAGTTCGGACAGGGGCTCCTACAATGAGCAGTTCTTC.

The CDR3 region is CASSPTGWVMNTEAFF. The CDR3 region has the DNA TGTGCCAGCAGCCCGACGGGTTGGGTGATGAACACTGAAGCTTTCTTT. This sequence joins TRBV7-9 and TRBJ1-1; D uncertain. Trimming pared 5 bases from V and 0 bases from J, leaving 16 bases between. Germline V gene sequence: CDR1 SEHNR, CDR2 FQNEAQ (reference sequence). The CDR3 runs 16 residues.

Regarding this clonotype: It may be a read error: a sequence one base away is much more abundant. The chain is built from TRBV29-1 and TRBJ2-3; weak D call: TRBD2 (6 bases). CDR1 SQVTM and CDR2 ANQGSEA come from the germline V gene. The CDR3 covers 14 residues. CDR3 region: CGVQGLGGSDTQYF. The CDR3 DNA reads as TGCGGCGTTCAGGGACTTGGTGGATCAGATACGCAGTATTTT.

A single count supports this clonotype. The chain links TRBV27 to TRBJ2-1; 7 bases map to TRBD2. Losses at the gene ends were 0 bases for V and 6 bases for J; bases not matched to a gene: 5. Germline loops: CDR1 MNHEY, CDR2 SMNVEV (reference sequence). The CDR3 is 15 residues long. CDR3 DNA sequence: TGTGCCAGCAGTTTATCGGGGGGGGTTTTCAATGAGCAGTTCTTC. Amino acid sequence: CASSLSGGVFNEQFF.

This clonotype appeared a few times. The chain carries TRBV12-3 or TRBV12-4 and TRBJ2-7; possible D gene TRBD2, 7 bases. The length of the CDR3 is 16 residues. With 3 bases removed from V and 7 bases from J, the gap between germline ends came to 22 bases. The CDR3 is CASSLAGARGPLEQYF. The DNA of the CDR3 is TGTGCCAGCAGTTTGGCCGGGGCGCGGGGGCCCTTGGAGCAGTACTTC.

The V gene is TRBV7-8, the J gene TRBJ2-1; 13 bases match TRBD2. CDR1 and CDR2 (germline): SGHVS, FQNEAQ. Trimming cost V 0 bases and J 9 bases; bases outside gene matches: 5. CDR3 length equals 16 residues. The CDR3: CASSLALGTSGVEQFF. The CDR3 DNA reads TGTGCCAGCAGCTTAGCGCTCGGGACTAGCGGGGTTGAGCAGTTCTTC.

The chain links TRBV20-1 to TRBJ2-2, with 7 bases aligning to TRBD1. Germline loops: CDR1 DFQATT, CDR2 SNEGSKA (reference sequence). The CDR3 is made up of 14 amino acids. J lost 0 bases, V lost 5 bases, and 3 bases had no gene match. The CDR3 region has the DNA TGCAGTGCTGAGGGACAGACGAACACCGGGGAGCTGTTTTTT. Its protein is CSAEGQTNTGELFF.

This chain joins TRBV2 and TRBJ2-1, with D unclear. Between the trimmed V and J ends, which lost 4 bases and 8 bases, there was a span of 15 bases. CDR1 and CDR2 from the germline V gene are SNHLY and FYNNEI. The CDR3 is 14 residues long. CDR3 coding DNA: TGTGCCAGCAGTGCCTTACTTGGGGTGGATGAGCAGTTCTTC. Amino acids: CASSALLGVDEQFF.

This clonotype showed up just a few times. This sequence joins TRBV20-1 and TRBJ1-4, with a possible D match to TRBD1 (5 bases). Germline V gene data show CDR1 as DFQATT and CDR2 as SNEGSKA (reference sequence). This CDR3 has 16 residues. V shed 0 bases and J shed 5 bases, with 16 bases lying between them. CDR3 residues: CSAREKWDGENEKLFF. The CDR3, as DNA: TGCAGTGCTAGAGAGAAATGGGACGGAGAAAATGAAAAACTGTTTTTT.